In its sample, the clone carrying this T cell receptor beta chain was seen a few times. Its target is unknown. The data belong to a study of T cell repertoires in cytomegalovirus infection. A single record per CDR3 protein comes from TCRdb applying MiXCR to the reads. This sample yields approximately 470,000 distinct CDR3 sequences, of which approximately 40% are seen a single time; about two fifths belongs to the top ten. Study-wide results and caveats: People with CMV and the relevant HLA were identified by cumulative public TCR beta family frequency. HLA-C-restricted CMV clonotypes gave the most frequent clonotype in two of eight donors.

Germline values: CDR1 MNHEY, CDR2 SVGEGT. V shed 8 bases and J 3 bases; nucleotides not matched to a gene: 6. The CDR3 has 14 amino acids. Here the sequenced sample was cultured PBMCs, taken from culture after CMV antigen stimulation. The receptor's source is a human donor in good health (CMV status not recorded). Some clones in this sample may be carry-over from other donors' samples. This chain links TRBV6-2 or TRBV6-3 with TRBJ2-5, with 10 bases lining up with TRBD2. In DNA form, the CDR3 reads TGTGCCAGCGTTAGCGGGGGGAACAAAGAGACCCAGTACTTC. Its translation: CASVSGGNKETQYF.